This T cell receptor beta chain is from a study of T cells after yellow fever vaccination (dated 2019 in TCRdb). Turning to the overall study: Libraries from fractions with low cell numbers were prepared with the SMART-Seq v4 Ultra Low Input RNA kit. Bulk TCR alpha and beta repertoires were sequenced longitudinally to track T-cell clones before and after primary and booster YFV17D yellow fever vaccination. Two healthy male donors made up the cohort, one aged 18 to 29 years and the other aged 30 to 40 years. Blood was collected at multiple timepoints before and after primary and secondary immunization, and bulk PBMC replicates and cell subsets were isolated.

TCR cDNA was synthesized by 5'RACE template switching, through which a universal primer site and unique molecular identifiers were introduced. Priming of cDNA synthesis was performed from both the TCR alpha and TCR beta constant segments. Library amplification used two PCR steps, and the second PCR step added sample barcodes and sequencing adapters. Sequencing of libraries was performed on Illumina HiSeq 2500 (2x100 bp) or NovaSeq (2x150 bp). The original methods were these. MIGEC handled demultiplexing of reads and collapsing into UMI consensus sequences, while MiXCR performed V(D)J alignment. Vaccine-responding clonotypes were defined with edgeR using replicate PBMC samples, requiring FDR below 0.01 and a log2 fold change above 5 up to day 15. Bulk clonotypes were assigned CD4 or CD8 identity according to which sequenced CD4 or CD8 repertoire held them at higher abundance. In-frame beta chains were kept once TCRdb had trimmed the public reads at Q25 with fastp and called clones with MiXCR. Merged by CDR3 protein, the rows form single entries marked with the most common genes and DNA. What appears here as the V and J calls and clone size reflects TCRdb's work, not the paper's. Counted in this sample were fewer than 650,000 distinct CDR3 sequences; roughly a fifth of them appeared once. Together, the top ten hold approximately 15% of the sample.

Germline trimming: 4 bases from V, 4 bases from J; junction bases outside gene matches: 7. Spanning cysteine to phenylalanine, the CDR3 consists of 14 amino acids. The DNA shown is the 42-base CDR3, in frame from base 1. Reading the germline V gene gives CDR1 MGHDK and CDR2 SYGVNS. What the study reported, not specific to this receptor: A small fraction of clonotypes showed up in both the CD4 and CD8 compartments, probably as a result of convergent recombination. Because only a couple of donors were included in the study, the extent to which the findings can be generalized is limited. Most clones expanded after primary vaccination (almost 97% of CD4 and 88% of CD8) were re-detected after the booster, suggesting that broad memory maintenance occurred. Compared with the primary T-cell response, the secondary T-cell response was faster but weaker, reaching its peak on day 5 rather than on day 15. FACS-sorted repertoires could contain abundant contaminating clonotypes from the bulk population, so computational filtering was required.

In the case of this clonotype: The antigen it binds to is not known. The input lacks base qualities; no much larger clone sits a single base away.

The treatment or condition label corresponds to: live attenuated yellow fever vaccine strain. At each blood-draw timepoint, two biological replicates of bulk PBMCs were collected. A standard Ficoll-Paque protocol was used to isolate PBMCs from peripheral blood. TriZol was used to extract RNA from bulk PBMCs, from CD4 and CD8 fractions, and from dextramer-positive and dextramer-negative fractions. The receptor chain draws on TRBV25-1 and TRBJ2-7, with 7 bases matching TRBD1. The sequence was obtained from a man in his late teens or twenties who received the YFV17D yellow fever vaccine. Sample: PBMCs, taken roughly 20 days after the first yellow fever vaccination. The CDR3: CASSAHPGQYEQYF. At the DNA level, the sequence is TGTGCCAGCAGTGCACACCCGGGACAGTACGAGCAGTACTTC.